This paragraph covers one T cell receptor (beta chain) sequence. The antigen remains unidentified. The same CDR3 is also encoded by other DNA sequences in this sample. Deletions cut 0 bases from V and 4 bases from J, with 3 bases between. The CDR3 runs 12 residues. Germline V gene lookup returns CDR1 MGHRA and CDR2 YSYEKL. The entry originates in a study of shared clonotypes between healthy human individuals. Study-level points and caveats: Larger richness was generally estimated for naive than memory subsets. Sharing across a few donors was seen in 4% to 5% of naive CD4 clonotypes.

Sequencing was at deep level. Replicate PCRs from sorted subsets contained approximately 200 ng DNA, which is around 30,000 T cell genomes. The table came from immunoSEQ multiplex PCR; TCRdb's copy has only in-frame clones and leaves some out. The sample has millions of clones, approximately 94% seen once; the top ten hold 0.85% to 1.3%. CD45RO negativity and positive selection for CCR7 defined naive CD8 cells, a population that excluded terminally differentiated effector memory CD45RA+ cells. The chain employs TRBV4-1 and TRBJ2-5; D is unclear. This sequence originates from a man aged 18 to 30 in good health. Sequencing input: naive CD8+ T cells sorted from blood. The CDR3 nucleotides are TGCGCCAGCAGCCAAGATCGAGAGACCCAGTACTTC. It is translated as CASSQDRETQYF.